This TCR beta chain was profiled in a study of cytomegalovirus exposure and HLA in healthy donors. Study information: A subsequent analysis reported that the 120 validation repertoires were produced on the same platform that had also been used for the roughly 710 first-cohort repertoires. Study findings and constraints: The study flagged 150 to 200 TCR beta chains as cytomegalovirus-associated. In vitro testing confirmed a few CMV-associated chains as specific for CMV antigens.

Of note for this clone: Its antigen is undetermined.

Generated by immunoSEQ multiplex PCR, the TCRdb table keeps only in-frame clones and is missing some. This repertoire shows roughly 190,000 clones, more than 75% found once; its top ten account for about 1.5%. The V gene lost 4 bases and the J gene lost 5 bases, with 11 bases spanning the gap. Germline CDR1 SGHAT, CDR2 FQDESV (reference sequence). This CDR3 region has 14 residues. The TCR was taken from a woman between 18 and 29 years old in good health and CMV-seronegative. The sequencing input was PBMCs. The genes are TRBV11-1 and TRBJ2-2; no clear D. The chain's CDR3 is CASSSTRRTGELFF. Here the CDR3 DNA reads TGTGCCAGCAGCTCAACTCGTCGTACCGGGGAGCTGTTTTTT.